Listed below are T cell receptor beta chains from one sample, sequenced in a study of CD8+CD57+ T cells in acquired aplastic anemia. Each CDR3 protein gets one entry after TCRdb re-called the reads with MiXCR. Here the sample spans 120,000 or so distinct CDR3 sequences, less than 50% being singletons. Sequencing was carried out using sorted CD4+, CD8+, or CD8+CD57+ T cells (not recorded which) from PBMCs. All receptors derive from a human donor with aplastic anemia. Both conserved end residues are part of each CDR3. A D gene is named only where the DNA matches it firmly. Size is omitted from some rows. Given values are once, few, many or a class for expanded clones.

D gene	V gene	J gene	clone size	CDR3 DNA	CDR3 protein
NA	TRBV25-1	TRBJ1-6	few	TGTGCCAGCAGTCTTTCGGCCGCTTCACCCCTCCACTTT	CASSLSAASPLHF
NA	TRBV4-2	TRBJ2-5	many	TGTGCCAGCAGCCCCGGACGTAAGGAGACCCAGTACTTC	CASSPGRKETQYF
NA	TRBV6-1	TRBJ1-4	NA	TGTGCCAGCACCCTATTGAAAGGGGCGCGAGAAAAACTGCTTTTT	CASTLLKGAREKLLF
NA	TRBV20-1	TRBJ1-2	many	TGCAGTGCTAGAGGACAGGCTAACTATGGCTACACCTTC	CSARGQANYGYTF
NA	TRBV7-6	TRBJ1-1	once	TGTGCCAGCAGCCAGGGTTCCAGAGGGAACACTGAAGCTTTCTTT	CASSQGSRGNTEAFF
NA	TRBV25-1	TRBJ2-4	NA	TGTGCCAGCAGATCTGGGACCAAAAACATTCAGTACTTC	CASRSGTKNIQYF
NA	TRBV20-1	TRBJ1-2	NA	TGCAGTGCTAAAGGCAGCGTCAACTATGGCTACGCCTTC	CSAKGSVNYGYAF
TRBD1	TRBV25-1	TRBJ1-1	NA	TGTGCCAGCAGTGTATCGGGACAGGGGGTGCGTGAAGCTTTCTTT	CASSVSGQGVREAFF
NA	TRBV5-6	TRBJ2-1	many	TGTGCCAGCAGCTCAGGATTTCTCTCCTACAATGAGCAGTTCTTC	CASSSGFLSYNEQFF
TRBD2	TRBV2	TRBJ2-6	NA	TGTGCCAGCAATCGGGGGGGGTCAGGGGCCAACGTCCTGACTTTC	CASNRGGSGANVLTF
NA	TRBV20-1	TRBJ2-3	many	TGCAGTGCTAGGAGCTCGCTCGCGCGGGGACTGTGGAATACGCAGTATTTT	CSARSSLARGLWNTQYF
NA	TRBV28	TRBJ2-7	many	TGTGCCAGCAGTCCCATCCATTGGACATCCTACGAGCAGTACTTC	CASSPIHWTSYEQYF
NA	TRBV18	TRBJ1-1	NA	TGTGCCAGCTCACCTGTGACAGGCCAGAACACTGAAGCTTTCTTT	CASSPVTGQNTEAFF
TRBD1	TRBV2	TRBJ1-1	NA	TGTGCCAGCAAGGGACAGGTCCCGAACACTGAAGCTTTCTTT	CASKGQVPNTEAFF
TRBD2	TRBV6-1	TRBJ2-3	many	TGTGCCAGCTCCAAAGCGGGGGCGGCAGATACGCAGTATTTT	CASSKAGAADTQYF
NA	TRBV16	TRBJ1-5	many	TGTGCCAGCAGCCATAAGCGTATCAATCAGCCCCAGCATTTT	CASSHKRINQPQHF
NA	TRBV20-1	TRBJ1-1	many	TGCAGTGCCCTAGGAAGGAACACTGAAGCTTTCTTT	CSALGRNTEAFF
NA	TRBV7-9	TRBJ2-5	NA	TGTGCCAGCAGCTTAGGAGTGCTTCTCCAAGAGACCCAGTACTTC	CASSLGVLLQETQYF
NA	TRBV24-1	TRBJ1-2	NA	TGTGCCACCAGTGATTTGGCCGGGGGCGGAATCGATGGCTACACCTTC	CATSDLAGGGIDGYTF
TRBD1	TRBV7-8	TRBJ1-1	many	TGTGCCAGCAGCCGTACAGGGGTCACTGAAGCTTTCTTT	CASSRTGVTEAFF
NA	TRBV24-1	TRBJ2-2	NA	TGTGCCACCAGTGTCGGTGGGGGGACGTTCGGGGAGCTGTTTTTT	CATSVGGGTFGELFF
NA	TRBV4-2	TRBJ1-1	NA	TGTGCCAGCAGCCAAGGGATCGGACGGGGGCCTGACACTGAAGCTTTCTTT	CASSQGIGRGPDTEAFF
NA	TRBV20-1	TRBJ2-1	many	TGCAGTGCTTCTAACCTCGGGGGTGAGCAGTTCTTC	CSASNLGGEQFF
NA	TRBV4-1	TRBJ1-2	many	TGCGCCAGCAGCCAAGATGACACACCCTCGTCTAACTATGGCTACACCTTC	CASSQDDTPSSNYGYTF
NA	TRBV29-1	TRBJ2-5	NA	TGCAGCGTTGGGGCGGGGACCCAGTACTTC	CSVGAGTQYF
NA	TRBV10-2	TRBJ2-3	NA	TGTGCCAGCTCACCACTGTCGGGGCGCACAGATACGCAGTATTTT	CASSPLSGRTDTQYF
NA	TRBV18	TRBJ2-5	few	TGTGCCAGCTCACATCGGTACCAAGAGACCCAGTACTTC	CASSHRYQETQYF
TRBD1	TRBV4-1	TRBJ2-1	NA	TGCGCCAGCAGCCGCGAGGGGGCAGGGAGTACTTACAATGAGCAGTTCTTC	CASSREGAGSTYNEQFF
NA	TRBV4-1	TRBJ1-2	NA	TGCGCCAGCAGCCAAGATCGGCACCCCTTTGGGGGTACTAACTATGGCTACACCTTC	CASSQDRHPFGGTNYGYTF
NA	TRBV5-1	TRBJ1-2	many	TGCGCCAGCAGGCCTGGGACGGATTACTATGGCTACACCTTC	CASRPGTDYYGYTF
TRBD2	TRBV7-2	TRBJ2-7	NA	TGTCCCAGCAGCCGTTCTAGCGGGGAGTACGAGCAGTACTTC	CPSSRSSGEYEQYF
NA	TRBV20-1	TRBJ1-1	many	TGCAGTGCTCCCTCGGGGGGGGGCGTAATGAACACTGAAGCTTTCTTT	CSAPSGGGVMNTEAFF
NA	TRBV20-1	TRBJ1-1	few	TGCAGTGCTAGCAGGGGCCTGAACACTGAAGCTTTCTTT	CSASRGLNTEAFF
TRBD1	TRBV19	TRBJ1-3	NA	TGTGCCAGTAGTACGACAGGGACTGGAAACACCATATATTTT	CASSTTGTGNTIYF
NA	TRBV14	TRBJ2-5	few	TGTGCCAGCTCCCCTAAAGGGACTTCAGAGACCCAGTACTTC	CASSPKGTSETQYF
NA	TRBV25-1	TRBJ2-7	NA	TGTGCAGCAGGAGTAACTTTCCCCCTCTACGAGCAGTACTTC	CAAGVTFPLYEQYF
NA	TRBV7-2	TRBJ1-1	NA	TGTGCCAGCAGCTTAATGGCGCAGGGTATCGATGAGCAGTTCTTT	CASSLMAQGIDEQFF
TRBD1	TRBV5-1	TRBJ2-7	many	TGCGCCAGCAGCTTGGACAGGGGTTATGGAGAGCAGTACTTC	CASSLDRGYGEQYF
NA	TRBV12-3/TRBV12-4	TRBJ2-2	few	TGTGCCAGCAGTTTAGGGGGGGGGGAGCTGTTTTTT	CASSLGGGELFF
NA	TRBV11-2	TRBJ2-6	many	TGTGCCAGCAGCTTAGGATTCTCTGGGGCCAACGTCCTGACTTTC	CASSLGFSGANVLTF
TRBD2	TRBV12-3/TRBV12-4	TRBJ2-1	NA	TGTGCCAGCAGTTTAATGGGAGGGAGCGGGGGGCGTCAGTTAGACAATGAGCAGTTCTTC	CASSLMGGSGGRQLDNEQFF
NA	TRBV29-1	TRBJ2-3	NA	TGCAGCGCGTTGACGATTTGGGACTTCACAGATACGCAGTATTTT	CSALTIWDFTDTQYF
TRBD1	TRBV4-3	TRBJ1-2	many	TGCGCCAGCAGCCAAGGGTACGGGCAGGGGGCGATACAAGGCTACACCTTC	CASSQGYGQGAIQGYTF
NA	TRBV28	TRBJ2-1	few	TGTGCCAGCAGTATACCGGGACTCCACTACAATGAGCAGTTCTTC	CASSIPGLHYNEQFF
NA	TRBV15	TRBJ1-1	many	TGTGCCACCAGCAGAGGTACGCTGAACACTGAAGCTTTCTTT	CATSRGTLNTEAFF
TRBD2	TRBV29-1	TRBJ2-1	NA	TGCAGCGTTAGCGGGGGGGCCTACAATGAGCAGTTCTTC	CSVSGGAYNEQFF
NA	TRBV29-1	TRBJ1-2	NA	TGCAGCGTTGTCGGGGTGGATGGCTACACCTTC	CSVVGVDGYTF
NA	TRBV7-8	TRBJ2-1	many	TGTGCCAGCAGCTTAGTAAGTTATGAGCAGTTCTTC	CASSLVSYEQFF